Listed below are T cell receptor beta chains from one sample, sequenced in a study of CD4 T cells in relation to SARS-CoV-2 and coronaviruses. These receptors are not linked to any known antigen. Clones were sequenced by immunoSEQ multiplex PCR, and TCRdb holds only the in-frame ones, with some missing. Counted here are approximately 20,000 clones, around 68% occurring once; the ten biggest clones make up 15% to 20%. Sequenced sample: CD4+ T cells from PBMCs, cultured in vitro. These receptor sequences come from a human donor in good health. Both conserved end residues are part of each CDR3. Fields, in order: clone size, D gene, J gene, V gene, CDR3 protein, CDR3 DNA. A D gene is named only where the DNA matches it firmly. Part of the rows lack a size; the others show once, few, many or a class for expanded clones.

.	.	TRBJ2-1	TRBV7-3	CASSPELGDVEQFF	TGTGCCAGCAGCCCCGAACTAGGCGATGTTGAGCAGTTCTTC
.	.	TRBJ2-2	TRBV12-3/TRBV12-4	CASSSLGELFF	TGTGCCAGCAGTTCCCTCGGGGAGCTGTTTTTT
.	TRBD2	TRBJ2-1	TRBV5-1	CASSLVGEGIDEQFF	TGCGCCAGCAGCTTGGTGGGGGAGGGCATCGATGAGCAGTTCTTC
.	.	TRBJ1-5	TRBV2	CASALGAYSNQPQHF	TGTGCCAGCGCCCTGGGAGCTTATAGCAATCAGCCCCAGCATTTT
.	.	TRBJ1-1	TRBV2	CASSAQRMNTEAFF	TGTGCCAGCAGTGCCCAGCGGATGAACACTGAAGCTTTCTTT
.	.	TRBJ1-2	TRBV5-1	CASSWQVGGGYTF	TGCGCCAGCAGCTGGCAGGTAGGCGGCGGCTACACCTTC
.	.	TRBJ1-5	TRBV10-3	CAISDGEIQPQHF	TGTGCCATCAGTGATGGGGAAATACAGCCCCAGCATTTT
few	.	TRBJ2-1	TRBV30	CAWSEWDYNEQFF	TGTGCCTGGAGTGAATGGGATTACAATGAGCAGTTCTTC
once	TRBD2	TRBJ2-3	TRBV3-1/TRBV3-2	CASSPRTSGGRTDTQYF	TGTGCCAGCAGCCCTAGGACTAGCGGGGGGCGCACAGATACGCAGTATTTT
.	.	TRBJ2-7	TRBV6-1	CASSELGGPYEQYF	TGTGCCAGCAGTGAATTGGGGGGTCCCTACGAGCAGTACTTC
once	TRBD2	TRBJ2-4	TRBV7-9	CASSAPGLAENLKNIQYF	TGTGCCAGCAGCGCCCCAGGACTAGCGGAAAACCTAAAAAACATTCAGTACTTC
.	TRBD1	TRBJ1-2	TRBV5-1	CASSLEVRGQIHGYTF	TGCGCCAGCAGCTTGGAGGTCAGGGGGCAGATCCATGGCTACACCTTC
few	.	TRBJ2-3	TRBV7-3	CASSRGEDTQYF	TGTGCCAGCAGCCGAGGGGAAGATACGCAGTATTTT
.	.	TRBJ1-6	TRBV7-9	CASSTQGNSPLHF	TGTGCCAGCAGTACTCAGGGGAATTCACCCCTCCACTTT
.	.	TRBJ1-2	TRBV7-2	CASSLITSYGYTF	TGTGCCAGCAGCTTAATTACTAGCTATGGCTACACCTTC
few	.	TRBJ2-5	TRBV12-3/TRBV12-4	CASSRGTQETQYF	TGTGCCAGCAGCCGAGGAACCCAAGAGACCCAGTACTTC
.	.	TRBJ1-4	TRBV6-2/TRBV6-3	CASSPTGGGKLFF	TGTGCCAGCAGCCCGACCGGCGGCGGAAAACTGTTTTTT
.	TRBD1	TRBJ1-2	TRBV5-1	CASRETGSYGYTF	TGCGCCAGCCGAGAGACAGGGTCCTATGGCTACACCTTC
.	.	TRBJ2-7	TRBV6-5	CASSRRVPSEQYF	TGTGCCAGCAGTCGCCGCGTACCAAGCGAGCAGTACTTC
.	.	TRBJ2-5	TRBV5-4	CASSKQETQYF	TGTGCCAGCAGCAAACAAGAGACCCAGTACTTC
.	TRBD1	TRBJ2-7	TRBV7-2	CASSPSTGVNEQYF	TGTGCCAGCAGCCCCTCGACAGGGGTGAACGAGCAGTACTTC
few	.	TRBJ1-6	TRBV20-1	CSASRADTYNSPLHF	TGCAGTGCTAGTCGGGCGGACACCTATAATTCACCCCTCCACTTT
.	TRBD2	TRBJ2-1	TRBV10-3	CAITGLADNEQFF	TGTGCCATCACGGGACTAGCGGACAATGAGCAGTTCTTC
.	TRBD2	TRBJ2-1	TRBV6-1	CASSESGGGSYNEQFF	TGTGCCAGCAGTGAAAGTGGGGGGGGGTCCTACAATGAGCAGTTCTTC
.	.	TRBJ2-3	TRBV5-6	CASSSLTPFAGADTQYF	TGTGCCAGCAGCTCCTTGACGCCCTTTGCGGGGGCGGATACGCAGTATTTT
.	.	TRBJ2-1	TRBV6-2/TRBV6-3	CASSPWGRASYNEQFF	TGTGCCAGCAGCCCTTGGGGCCGGGCTTCCTACAATGAGCAGTTCTTC
.	.	TRBJ1-1	TRBV7-2	CASSLGHGTEAFF	TGTGCCAGCAGCTTAGGTCACGGTACTGAAGCTTTCTTT
.	TRBD2	TRBJ2-3	TRBV6-4	CASTRGERDSTDTQYF	TGTGCCAGCACCCGCGGGGAGCGGGATAGCACAGATACGCAGTATTTT
.	.	TRBJ2-7	TRBV30	CAWRVSGTSEQYF	TGTGCCTGGAGAGTAAGCGGAACGAGTGAGCAGTACTTC
.	TRBD1	TRBJ2-7	TRBV5-6	CASSWTGPSYEQYF	TGTGCCAGCAGCTGGACAGGGCCCTCCTACGAGCAGTACTTC
.	.	TRBJ2-6	TRBV5-1	CASSLQVGGANVLTF	TGCGCCAGCAGCCTACAGGTCGGTGGGGCCAACGTCCTGACTTTC
.	TRBD2	TRBJ2-1	TRBV11-3	CASTPGGGVTEQFF	TGTGCCAGCACCCCGGGGGGTGGAGTGACTGAGCAGTTCTTC
.	TRBD1	TRBJ1-2	TRBV2	CASSERGQEDGYTF	TGTGCCAGCAGTGAAAGGGGGCAGGAGGATGGCTACACCTTC
.	.	TRBJ1-1	TRBV2	CASSSQGLDTEAFF	TGTGCCAGCAGTTCCCAGGGACTTGATACTGAAGCTTTCTTT
few	.	TRBJ2-7	TRBV20-1	CSAQTGYEQYF	TGCAGTGCTCAGACGGGATACGAGCAGTACTTC
.	.	TRBJ2-6	TRBV19	CASSIAGSGANVLTF	TGTGCCAGTAGTATCGCCGGATCTGGGGCCAACGTCCTGACTTTC
.	TRBD1	TRBJ1-4	TRBV6-2/TRBV6-3	CASSTLTGGNEKLFF	TGTGCCAGCAGTACCCTGACAGGGGGAAATGAAAAACTGTTTTTT
.	.	TRBJ1-2	TRBV7-9	CASSPPGLGYGYTF	TGTGCCAGCAGCCCCCCGGGACTGGGCTATGGCTACACCTTC
.	.	TRBJ1-1	TRBV20-1	CSAGDGEAFF	TGCAGTGCTGGCGACGGTGAAGCTTTCTTT
few	TRBD1	TRBJ2-1	TRBV6-5	CASSYNQGAGEQFF	TGTGCCAGCAGTTACAATCAGGGGGCGGGGGAGCAGTTCTTC
.	TRBD2	TRBJ2-7	TRBV7-9	CATAVRGGSYEQYF	TGTGCCACGGCAGTGCGGGGGGGCTCCTACGAGCAGTACTTC
.	TRBD1	TRBJ1-1	TRBV19	CASSIAGGGNTEAFF	TGTGCCAGTAGTATAGCAGGGGGGGGGAACACTGAAGCTTTCTTT
.	.	TRBJ2-3	TRBV4-2	CASSQDLGYTDTQYF	TGTGCCAGCAGCCAAGATTTGGGGTATACAGATACGCAGTATTTT
.	.	TRBJ2-7	TRBV18	CASSPGGTYEQYF	TGTGCCAGCTCACCAGGCGGAACCTACGAGCAGTACTTC
.	.	TRBJ1-1	TRBV18	CASSPRTANTEAFF	TGTGCCAGCTCACCCCGGACGGCGAACACTGAAGCTTTCTTT
.	TRBD1	TRBJ2-1	TRBV11-2	CASYGTGGNEQFF	TGTGCCTCATATGGGACAGGGGGCAATGAGCAGTTCTTC
.	.	TRBJ1-4	TRBV18	CASSPSWRSTNEKLFF	TGTGCCAGCTCACCCTCCTGGAGATCCACTAATGAAAAACTGTTTTTT
.	.	TRBJ1-2	TRBV7-8	CASSLGYGTSYGYTF	TGTGCCAGCAGCTTGGGATACGGGACATCCTATGGCTACACCTTC